A single sample gave rise to the 27 T cell receptor beta chains below, sequenced in a study of Ad26.COV2.S vaccination and SARS-CoV-2 variants. Indicated treatment: roughly 19 received Ad26.COV2.S at low or high dose, single or two shots; about five received placebo; per-sample allocation not given. Repertoires come from day 63 after the first vaccine or placebo injection. Some clones are missing from TCRdb's copy, which holds only in-frame ones; the method was immunoSEQ multiplex PCR. The profile covers about 320,000 clones, with around four fifths appearing a single time and 2.1% taken by the ten largest. The sequenced sample was peripheral blood, obtained in a trial of Ad26.COV2.S vaccine versus placebo. These receptors were obtained from a person aged 18-65 years who received the Ad26.COV2.S COVID-19 vaccine or a placebo.

This sequence joins TRBV11-3 and TRBJ1-1, with TRBD1 as a possible D gene (5 bases). CDR3 size: 15 residues. V was pared by 2 bases and J by 0 bases, with 10 bases between. Germline CDR1 SGHNT, CDR2 YENEEA. The CDR3 region has the DNA TGTGCCAGCAGCTTATGGGGACGGATGAACACTGAAGCTTTCTTT. It yields the protein CASSLWGRMNTEAFF.

This chain joins TRBV27 and TRBJ2-5; D may be TRBD1 (6 bases). CDR1 is MNHEY and CDR2 is SMNVEV in the germline V gene (reference sequence). V was trimmed by 3 bases and J by 1 base, leaving 15 bases between them. The CDR3 is 16 amino acids. The CDR3 nucleotides read TGTGCCAGCAGTTTGAGGACAGACACCTTCCAAGAGACCCAGTACTTC. This codes for CASSLRTDTFQETQYF.

This clone was seen a handful of times. The V gene is TRBV6-5, the J gene TRBJ1-2, with D unclear. Germline V gene lookup returns CDR1 MNHEY and CDR2 SVGAGI. The CDR3 runs to 13 residues. Trimming shortened V by 2 bases and J by 6 bases, and 10 bases separated the two germline ends. This CDR3 reads CASSYIGGDGYTF. DNA of the CDR3: TGTGCCAGCAGTTACATAGGCGGGGATGGCTACACCTTC.

This clone appeared once. The chain has TRBV29-1 and TRBJ2-3, with unresolved D. CDR1 and CDR2 from the germline V gene are SQVTM and ANQGSEA. CDR3 length: 12 amino acids. V lost 3 bases and J 4 bases, leaving 8 bases between the germline ends. CDR3 loop: CSVDINPDTQYF. The CDR3 coding sequence is TGCAGCGTTGACATTAACCCAGATACGCAGTATTTT.

This chain connects TRBV15 to TRBJ1-2; TRBD1 is a possible D gene (6 bases). Germline assignment: CDR1 LNHNV and CDR2 YYDKDF (reference sequence). The length of the CDR3 is 14 residues. Trimming removed 5 bases from V and 5 bases from J, with 15 bases in between. The CDR3 sequence is CATSLEQGKYGYTF. Here the CDR3 DNA reads TGTGCCACCAGCTTAGAGCAGGGGAAATATGGCTACACCTTC.

V usage is TRBV5-4 and J usage is TRBJ2-2; D perhaps matches TRBD1 (6 bases). Looked up from germline, CDR1 is SGHNT and CDR2 is YYREEE (reference sequence). The CDR3 loop spans 16 amino acids. Deletions cut 0 bases from V and 0 bases from J, with 9 bases between. CDR3 region: CASSLAPGANTGELFF. For the CDR3, the DNA is TGTGCCAGCAGCTTGGCCCCAGGGGCGAACACCGGGGAGCTGTTTTTT.

The chain joins TRBV3-1 (or the pseudogene TRBV3-2) to TRBJ2-7; D possibly corresponds to TRBD2 (6 bases). Germline CDR1 is LGHDT and CDR2 is YNNKEL (reference sequence). Trimming took off 1 base at V and 6 bases at J, with 10 bases between the two ends. The CDR3 length is 13 residues. CDR3 nucleotides: TGTGCCAGCAGCCAAGGGAGGGGCTTCGAGCAGTACTTC. It codes for CASSQGRGFEQYF.

The chain links TRBV10-3 to TRBJ2-7, with D unresolved. This CDR3 spans 11 amino acids. With 8 bases removed from V and 4 bases from J, the gap between germline ends came to 9 bases. The germline V gene encodes CDR1 ENHRY and CDR2 SYGVKD. Here the CDR3 DNA reads TGTGCCATCGGGATGCAGTACGAGCAGTACTTC. It is translated as CAIGMQYEQYF.

The chain carries TRBV5-1 and TRBJ2-2; D perhaps matches TRBD1 (6 bases). Germline V gene sequence: CDR1 SGHRS, CDR2 YFSETQ. The CDR3 runs to 15 residues. Trimming took off 2 bases at V and 4 bases at J, with 12 bases between the two ends. This CDR3 reads CASSFSGAGTGELFF. The CDR3 coding sequence is TGCGCCAGCAGCTTTTCAGGGGCGGGCACCGGGGAGCTGTTTTTT.

The chain has TRBV6-5 and TRBJ2-5; D is unclear. V dropped 5 bases and J dropped 1 base, with 5 bases sitting between them. The CDR3 extends over 12 amino acids. Per the germline V gene, CDR1 is MNHEY and CDR2 is SVGAGI. As DNA, the CDR3 is TGTGCCAGCAGTAAACTCCAAGAGACCCAGTACTTC. It codes for CASSKLQETQYF.

The chain joins TRBV19 to TRBJ2-4; D perhaps matches TRBD2 (5 bases). The CDR3 totals 13 residues. V was cut by 10 bases and J by 4 bases, with 14 bases left in between. Germline assignment: CDR1 LNHDA and CDR2 SQIVND (reference sequence). CDR3 bases: TGTGCCACTCGGGAAGGTGTTAAAAACATTCAGTACTTC. Translation gives CATREGVKNIQYF.

The chain carries TRBV28 and TRBJ2-3; D unresolved. The CDR3 length is 16 residues. Germline lookup yields CDR1 MDHEN and CDR2 SYDVKM. Trimming shortened V by 7 bases and J by 1 base, and 18 bases separated the two germline ends. The CDR3 DNA reads as TGTGCCAGCACGCTGCGCGTTGGCGTTGGCACAGATACGCAGTATTTT. It is translated as CASTLRVGVGTDTQYF.

This clone was observed a handful of times. The V and J genes are TRBV3-1 (or the pseudogene TRBV3-2) and TRBJ2-7; TRBD1 matches at 7 bases. The CDR3 sequence is 14 residues long. Germline V gene lookup returns CDR1 LGHDT and CDR2 YNNKEL (reference sequence). V trimming: 6 bases; J trimming: 1 base; junction bases outside the gene matches: 6. CDR3 coding DNA: TGTGCCAGCAGACTCGGACAGGATTCCTACGAGCAGTACTTC. Translated: CASRLGQDSYEQYF.

This chain links TRBV15 with TRBJ2-5; the D gene could be TRBD1 or TRBD2 (6 bases each). CDR1 is LNHNV and CDR2 is YYDKDF in the germline V gene (reference sequence). This CDR3 region has 16 residues. V lost 1 base to trimming and J lost 5 bases, with 17 bases between them. The CDR3: CATSRALGGTGETQYF. The CDR3 bases are TGTGCCACCAGCAGAGCTTTAGGGGGGACGGGGGAGACCCAGTACTTC.

The genes are TRBV4-2 and TRBJ1-2, with D unclear. V lost 0 bases to trimming and J lost 1 base, with 9 bases between them. The germline V gene has CDR1 LGHNA and CDR2 YNFKEQ. The CDR3 has 15 residues. CDR3 DNA sequence: TGTGCCAGCAGCCAAGATCTGTTAGATAACTATGGCTACACCTTC. Translated: CASSQDLLDNYGYTF.

This clone appeared once. V gene TRBV10-3 combines with J gene TRBJ1-3, with D hard to call. The CDR3 runs 18 residues. Trimming cost V 2 bases and J 2 bases, with 19 bases left between them. CDR1 is ENHRY and CDR2 is SYGVKD in the germline V gene. This CDR3 is CAISESPRPSLPGNTIYF. CDR3 sequence (DNA): TGTGCCATCAGTGAGAGCCCCCGTCCATCGCTCCCTGGAAACACCATATATTTT.

This chain connects TRBV19 to TRBJ1-6, with a tentative D call TRBD1 (5 bases). Trimming shortened V by 5 bases and J by 0 bases, and 8 bases separated the two germline ends. The CDR3 is 15 amino acids. Germline CDR1 and CDR2: LNHDA and SQIVND (reference sequence). CDR3 bases: TGTGCCAGTAGTGGGGGGATCTCCTATAATTCACCCCTCCACTTT. Amino acids: CASSGGISYNSPLHF.

The chain uses TRBV20-1 and TRBJ2-1, with D unresolved. The V gene's germline CDR1 is DFQATT and CDR2 SNEGSKA (reference sequence). The CDR3 covers 11 residues. V was trimmed by 3 bases and J by 6 bases, leaving 6 bases between them. The CDR3 sequence: CSASRGNEQFF. DNA for the CDR3: TGCAGTGCTAGTCGCGGCAATGAGCAGTTCTTC.

The V gene is TRBV25-1, the J gene TRBJ2-1; D is perhaps TRBD2 (5 bases). This CDR3 has 13 amino acids. V was trimmed by 5 bases and J by 15 bases, leaving 20 bases between them. The germline V gene encodes CDR1 MGHDK and CDR2 SYGVNS. As DNA, the CDR3 is TGTGCCAGCAGTCCAGCTAGCACAATGAGTACGTTCTTC. This codes for CASSPASTMSTFF.

This clone was seen once. This chain uses TRBV3-1 (or the pseudogene TRBV3-2) with TRBJ1-5; D might be TRBD1 (5 bases). CDR3 length: 14 residues. Germline CDR1 and CDR2: LGHDT and YNNKEL (reference sequence). Trimming removed 4 bases from V and 5 bases from J, with 12 bases in between. The CDR3 spells CASSRRGGHQPQHF. CDR3 DNA: TGTGCCAGCAGCCGAAGGGGCGGGCATCAGCCCCAGCATTTT.

This clone appeared a few times. The chain joins TRBV9 to TRBJ1-1; D remains unclear. The V gene's germline CDR1 is SGDLS and CDR2 YYNGEE. The CDR3 loop spans 14 amino acids. Trimming left V 4 bases short and J 7 bases short, with 17 bases between. The CDR3 coding sequence is TGTGCCAGCAGCCGGGATAACAGAGGGCGTGAAGCTTTCTTT. Translation gives CASSRDNRGREAFF. Looking up the rest from reference TRBV9 and TRBJ1-1 gives the full variable domain: DSGVTQTPKHLITATGQRVTLRCSPRSGDLSVYWYQQSLDQGLQFLIQYYNGEERAKGNILERFSAQQFPDLHSELNLSSLELGDSALYFCASSRDNRGREAFFGQGTRLTVV.

The CDR3 region has the DNA TGTGCCAGCAGCCCGGACGCGGAATCTTATGGCTACACCTTC. This translates into CASSPDAESYGYTF. The gene calls are TRBV5-4 and TRBJ1-2; D remains ambiguous. CDR1 SGHNT and CDR2 YYREEE come from the germline V gene (reference sequence). V dropped 4 bases and J dropped 5 bases, with 15 bases sitting between them. The CDR3 contains 14 residues.

This chain uses TRBV3-1 (or the pseudogene TRBV3-2) with TRBJ1-2; the D is unclear. Trimming removed 5 bases at V and 3 bases at J, with 7 bases between. There are 12 residues in the CDR3. Per the germline V gene, CDR1 is LGHDT and CDR2 is YNNKEL (reference sequence). CDR3 nucleotides: TGTGCCAGCAGCGGAACAGACTATGGCTACACCTTC. Its translation: CASSGTDYGYTF.

The rearrangement links TRBV3-1 (or the pseudogene TRBV3-2) to TRBJ2-7, with 12 bases that match TRBD1. CDR1 and CDR2 from the germline V gene are LGHDT and YNNKEL (reference sequence). The V and J ends lost 4 bases and 6 bases, in that order; junction bases with no gene match: 7. The CDR3 runs 15 residues. The CDR3 bases are TGTGCCAGCAGCCCCCGGGACAGGGGGCTCGGCGAGCAGTACTTC. Translation: CASSPRDRGLGEQYF.

This chain connects TRBV6-5 to TRBJ2-7, with D perhaps TRBD1 (6 bases). CDR3 length equals 12 residues. V shed 8 bases and J shed 4 bases, with 12 bases lying between them. The V gene's germline CDR1 is MNHEY and CDR2 SVGAGI. The CDR3 loop reads CASRDMGYEQYF. As DNA, the CDR3 is TGTGCCAGCCGGGACATGGGGTACGAGCAGTACTTC.

The rearrangement links TRBV5-1 to TRBJ2-2, with D hard to call. The CDR3 runs 14 residues. V lost 7 bases and J lost 7, with 17 bases in between. The V gene's germline CDR1 is SGHRS and CDR2 YFSETQ. Written as DNA, the CDR3 is TGCGCCAGCGAGTTTGGGCAGTTTGACGGGGAGCTGTTTTTT. Translated, it gives CASEFGQFDGELFF.

The chain couples TRBV9 to TRBJ1-3, with 7 bases lining up with TRBD1. CDR3 length: 16 residues. V lost 0 bases and J lost 2; bases outside the gene matches: 5. CDR1 is SGDLS, CDR2 YYNGEE, per germline. The CDR3 DNA is TGTGCCAGCAGCGTAGCGTTACAGGGGACTGGAAACACCATATATTTT. Residues: CASSVALQGTGNTIYF.